This T cell receptor beta chain was profiled in a study of cytomegalovirus exposure and HLA in healthy donors. With respect to this clone: Its antigen is still unknown.

Study-wide points: In the analysis, some V segments, TRBV6-2 and TRBV6-3 included, were excluded as indistinguishable. No immune exposure information besides CMV serostatus was available.

The PCR made use of 60 Vbeta and 13 Jbeta primers. Clones were read by immunoSEQ multiplex PCR, and TCRdb kept only the in-frame ones, dropping some. The data contain about 240,000 clones, approximately 78% of them singletons. Germline V gene lookup returns CDR1 SGHVS and CDR2 FNYEAQ. Unmatched junction bases numbered 5, after V lost 4 bases and J lost 3 bases. The CDR3 consists of 15 residues. Sequenced input: PBMCs. This receptor was identified in a boy aged 10-17 years in good health and CMV-seronegative. The V gene is TRBV7-6, the J gene TRBJ2-7; 11 nucleotides agree with TRBD2. The CDR3 here is CASSSSGTSGYEQYF. The CDR3, as DNA: TGTGCCAGCAGCTCCTCCGGGACTAGCGGCTACGAGCAGTACTTC.